This is a list of T cell receptor beta chains from one sample in a study of blood T cell repertoires in COVID-19. Using immunoSEQ multiplex PCR, the repertoire was profiled, and TCRdb retains in-frame clones only, with some absent. The repertoire has around 250,000 clones, 84% of them found once; the top ten carry about 3.4%. Material for sequencing was PBMCs or T cells enriched from blood (not recorded which). The receptor source for this set is a man aged 45-65 years who had recovered from COVID-19. CDR3s include the opening cysteine and the closing phenylalanine or tryptophan. Fields, in order: J gene, CDR3 length, V gene, CDR3 protein.

j_call: TRBJ2-7
cdr3_length: 14
v_call: TRBV28
cdr3_aa: CASSIRGVSYEQYF

j_call: TRBJ1-1
cdr3_length: 15
v_call: TRBV18
cdr3_aa: CASSPVQTMNTEAFF

j_call: TRBJ1-3
cdr3_length: 14
v_call: TRBV14
cdr3_aa: CASRVTGGANTIYF

j_call: TRBJ2-3
cdr3_length: 12
v_call: TRBV5-1
cdr3_aa: CASRTSTDTQYF

j_call: TRBJ1-2
cdr3_length: 15
v_call: TRBV5-4
cdr3_aa: CASSLTGGVNYGYTF

j_call: TRBJ1-3
cdr3_length: 16
v_call: TRBV5-5
cdr3_aa: CASSRGDGKSGNTIYF

j_call: TRBJ2-7
cdr3_length: 14
v_call: TRBV27
cdr3_aa: CASRGLADSYEQYF

j_call: TRBJ2-1
cdr3_length: 21
v_call: TRBV9
cdr3_aa: CASSVSGTGAFRTTSYNEQFF

j_call: TRBJ2-2
cdr3_length: 15
v_call: TRBV5-1
cdr3_aa: CASSLAAGGPGELFF

j_call: TRBJ1-4
cdr3_length: 15
v_call: TRBV15
cdr3_aa: CATSRGAATNEKLFF

j_call: TRBJ1-1
cdr3_length: 15
v_call: TRBV19
cdr3_aa: CASSEDRVLGTEAFF

j_call: TRBJ2-7
cdr3_length: 15
v_call: TRBV6-5
cdr3_aa: CASSLDRGGSYEQYF

j_call: TRBJ2-7
cdr3_length: 15
v_call: TRBV2
cdr3_aa: CASSEVGARSYEQYF

j_call: TRBJ1-6
cdr3_length: 16
v_call: TRBV11-3
cdr3_aa: CASSIGQGRLNSPLHF

j_call: TRBJ2-7
cdr3_length: 14
v_call: TRBV19
cdr3_aa: CASSILRDAREQYF

j_call: TRBJ1-1
cdr3_length: 14
v_call: TRBV19
cdr3_aa: CASRPDTDRGRAFF

j_call: TRBJ1-1
cdr3_length: 16
v_call: TRBV19
cdr3_aa: CASSIGTGGMNTEAFF

j_call: TRBJ2-1
cdr3_length: 16
v_call: TRBV5-1
cdr3_aa: CASSPDYQRVYNEQFF

j_call: TRBJ2-3
cdr3_length: 14
v_call: TRBV25-1
cdr3_aa: CASSDPRGTDTQYF

j_call: TRBJ2-7
cdr3_length: 13
v_call: TRBV7-8
cdr3_aa: CASTVGRGLEQYF

j_call: TRBJ2-7
cdr3_length: 13
v_call: TRBV7-2
cdr3_aa: CASSMDRTYEQYF

j_call: TRBJ2-1
cdr3_length: 16
v_call: TRBV6-1
cdr3_aa: CASRESSGGAYNEQFF

j_call: TRBJ1-3
cdr3_length: 15
v_call: TRBV10-3
cdr3_aa: CAISEQFGLGNTIYF